The clone carrying this T cell receptor (beta chain) was detected once. Its antigen is undetermined. An end of the junction differs from the germline gene, which may be a read error. TCRdb called the multiplex PCR reads again in MiXCR, with one record for every CDR3 protein. Counted here are 30,000 to 40,000 distinct CDR3 sequences, roughly 36% occurring once; the ten biggest clones make up 11%. This sample was included in a study of breast tumors, draining lymph nodes, adjacent tissues. Overall study findings and caveats: Luminal-like breast cancer showed significantly greater tumor-nontumor repertoire similarity than basal-like breast cancer did. Compared with lymph nodes, tumors were less diverse; compared with nontumor tissue, more. Data fit most tumor T cells coming from lymph node, expanding in tumor. Data only fit, rather than demonstrated, lymph node origin of most tumor T cells.

This receptor was identified in a female donor with breast cancer. Some clones in this sample may be carry-over from other donors' samples. Material for sequencing was breast tumor tissue.

CDR3 region: CASSLGTKETQYF. The CDR3 DNA reads TGCGCCAGCAGCTTAGGGACCAAAGAGACCCAGTACTTC. The rearrangement joins TRBV7-2 to TRBJ2-5; TRBD1 or TRBD2 may be the D gene (5 bases each). Germline CDR1 is SGHTA and CDR2 is FQGNSA. This CDR3 is 13 amino acids long.